This T cell receptor (beta chain) was sequenced for a study of blood T cells in healthy people across ages (dated by TCRdb to between 2014 and 2017). For context, the study as a whole: In model experiments, template switching captured roughly one uniquely barcoded TCR beta cDNA molecule for every two T cells. Four age groups were formed from the donors: young (average about 16 years), middle-aged (around 39), aged (about 62) and long-lived (about 80). Two additional independent replicas of 1 million unique cDNA reads from the same blood draw were analyzed for two donors (one aged 18 to 30 and one aged 80 or older). To avoid experimental bias, donors of different ages were distributed randomly across sequencing lanes. The study measured age-related changes in TCR beta repertoire diversity using deep sequencing normalized with unique cDNA molecular identifiers.

The table lists this clonotype with a few counts. Its antigen has not been determined. Nothing much larger sits one base from this clone, and base qualities are not available. The method was 5' RACE. For sequencing, an Illumina HiSeq 2500 was employed. A second PCR of about 6 to 11 cycles was performed with a sample-barcoded 5' primer and a J-beta primer mix. A template-switch 5' adaptor carrying 12 random nucleotides introduced a unique molecular identifier onto each TCR beta cDNA molecule. At least 3 million CDR3-containing paired-end reads were obtained from each sample. The Mint cDNA synthesis kit, primed by a TRBC-specific oligonucleotide, was used to synthesize first-strand cDNA from all RNA. After uracil-DNA glycosylase treatment, a first 18-cycle PCR used universal primers M1SS and BC2_uni_R on all cDNA. Per the source publication's procedure: Normalization of each sample was performed by random selection of 1 million high-quality reads, each carrying a distinct molecular identifier. Instead of being binned into consensus sequences, reads that shared molecular identifiers were thrown out. CDR3 identification, clonotype clustering and error correction used MiTCR with a Q25 quality threshold and the strictest error-elimination algorithm. Lower-bound total TCR beta diversity was estimated with a nonparametric unseen species model using Euler transformation. The public reads were reprocessed in TCRdb via fastp at Q25 and MiXCR, keeping in-frame beta chains. Identical CDR3 proteins give one entry, which carries the most common genes and DNA. Here the V and J calls rest on TCRdb's processing, not on the authors' analysis. The sample contains 1.5 million or so distinct CDR3 sequences, around 39% of them found a single time. The top ten constitute roughly 8.2% of the sample.

Donors were around 37 systemically healthy Caucasian individuals from Russia aged roughly 6 to 90 years. About 10 milliliters of peripheral blood were collected from each donor into EDTA-treated Vacutainer tubes. Ficoll-Paque density-gradient centrifugation was used to isolate PBMCs, with at least 6 million obtained per sample. Trizol reagent was used to extract total RNA from the PBMCs, yielding at least 5 micrograms per sample. For every donor, an aliquot of PBMCs went through flow cytometry to measure the percentages of naive CD45RAhigh/CD27high T cells. The germline V gene (reference sequence) yields DFQATT for CDR1 and SNEGSKA for CDR2. Clipping removes 1 base from V and 5 bases from J, with 7 as the unmatched junction base count. The CDR3 spans 15 residues, from the cysteine through the phenylalanine. Kept here is only the CDR3 DNA, which spans 45 bases and is read in frame from base 1. The full study reports these points: The CMV infection status of donors was not known, potentially confounding age-related changes in expanded clonotypes. Total diversity estimates from one million sequenced T cells were considered lower bounds and underestimates. The percentage of naive T cells measured by flow cytometry correlated strongly with observed TCR beta diversity. Compared with the aged group, the long-lived group had more naive CD4+ T cells, fewer expanded clones and increased TCR diversity, a pattern suggesting age selection. Observed TCR beta diversity per million T cells fell roughly linearly with age, and a significant reduction was already apparent by age roughly 40. Conclusive comparison of naive and antigen-experienced compartments was prevented by the profiling of bulk unsorted PBMCs.

The origin of this receptor is a woman in her late teens or twenties in good health. Recombination connected TRBV20-1 to TRBJ2-1, with 8 bases in between that match TRBD2. Sequenced sample: blood. The nucleotide sequence reads TGCAGTGCTAGAGTCCTACCAGCGGGAGACAATGAGCAGTTCTTC. It specifies CSARVLPAGDNEQFF.